Following are 32 T cell receptor beta chains from one sample sequenced in a study of cytomegalovirus exposure and HLA in healthy donors. Libraries were prepared by immunoSEQ multiplex PCR; TCRdb keeps only in-frame clonotypes and omits some of them. This table has some 120,000 clones, about nine tenths appearing once. Material: PBMCs. The source is a man aged 25 to 45 in good health and CMV-seronegative.

This chain connects TRBV7-6 to TRBJ1-1; 10 bases match TRBD1. After removal of 4 bases from V and 3 bases from J, the junction contained 8 bases not matched to a gene. This CDR3 is built from 16 residues. Looked up from germline, CDR1 is SGHVS and CDR2 is FNYEAQ. Here the CDR3 DNA reads TGTGCCAGCAGCTCCCTGACAGGGGGCCGGTACACTGAAGCTTTCTTT. This sequence encodes CASSSLTGGRYTEAFF. Full variable domain (missing parts from reference TRBV7-6 and TRBJ1-1): GAGVSQSPRYKVTKRGQDVALRCDPISGHVSLYWYRQALGQGPEFLTYFNYEAQQDKSGLPNDRFSAERPEGSISTLTIQRTEQRDSAMYRCASSSLTGGRYTEAFFGQGTRLTVV.

The V call is TRBV29-1, the J call TRBJ1-3; D possibly corresponds to TRBD1 (5 bases). This CDR3 contains 13 residues. CDR1 and CDR2 from the germline V gene are SQVTM and ANQGSEA. V was clipped by 5 bases and J by 0 bases, with 8 bases between them. This chain's CDR3 is CSVLGDSGNTIYF. CDR3 bases: TGCAGCGTTTTAGGGGACTCTGGAAACACCATATATTTT.

This clone was observed once. The chain recombines TRBV25-1 with TRBJ1-1; 8 positions agree with TRBD1. The CDR3 sequence is 14 residues long. The V and J ends lost 3 bases and 1 base, in that order; junction bases with no gene match: 1. Germline V CDR1 and CDR2: MGHDK, SYGVNS. The CDR3 nucleotides read TGTGCCAGCAGTGAGGGACAGGCGAACACTGAAGCTTTCTTT. Amino acid sequence: CASSEGQANTEAFF.

This clone was counted a single time. The rearrangement uses TRBV7-9 and TRBJ1-6, with D hard to call. Germline CDR1 reads SEHNR; CDR2 reads FQNEAQ (reference sequence). Trimming shortened V by 3 bases and J by 0 bases, and 12 bases separated the two germline ends. This CDR3 has 17 amino acids. The CDR3 DNA is TGTGCCAGCAGCTTGGAGCAGATTAGCTCCTATAATTCACCCCTCCACTTT. This translates into CASSLEQISSYNSPLHF.

This chain links TRBV30 with TRBJ2-5; weak D call: TRBD2 (6 bases). This CDR3 spans 15 amino acids. Germline CDR1 and CDR2: GTSNPN and SVGIG (reference sequence). Trimming took 0 bases from V and 1 from J, leaving 12 bases between them. The CDR3 loop is CAWSVKRASQETQYF. The CDR3 coding sequence is TGTGCCTGGAGTGTCAAGCGGGCCTCCCAAGAGACCCAGTACTTC. The variable domain in full, with the rest retrieved from reference TRBV30 and TRBJ2-5, is SQTIHQWPATLVQPVGSPLSLECTVEGTSNPNLYWYRQAAGRGLQLLFYSVGIGQISSEVPQNLSASRPQDRQFILSSKKLLLSDSGFYLCAWSVKRASQETQYFGPGTRLLVL.

The J gene is TRBJ2-1, the V gene TRBV27; possibly TRBD1 for D (5 bases). Trimming took off 5 bases at V and 1 base at J, with 12 bases between the two ends. This CDR3 is 15 amino acids long. From germline, CDR1 is MNHEY and CDR2 SMNVEV (reference sequence). CDR3 sequence: CASSDDSWSYNEQFF. The CDR3 nucleotides are TGTGCCAGCAGTGATGACAGTTGGTCCTACAATGAGCAGTTCTTC.

The V and J genes are TRBV5-1 and TRBJ2-3; TRBD2 agrees at 7 bases. The CDR3 runs to 14 residues. CDR1 and CDR2 from the germline V gene are SGHRS and YFSETQ. The V gene end was trimmed by 6 bases and the J gene end by 3 bases; junction bases not matched to a gene: 7. In DNA form, the CDR3 reads TGCGCCAGCACTCTAGCGGATACGACAGATACGCAGTATTTT. This sequence encodes CASTLADTTDTQYF.

V is TRBV7-9 and J is TRBJ2-7; D is uncertain. The CDR3 is 12 amino acids. V lost 5 bases to trimming and J lost 6 bases, with 11 bases between them. The germline V gene encodes CDR1 SEHNR and CDR2 FQNEAQ (reference sequence). CDR3 protein: CASSLPFGEQYF. The CDR3 coding sequence is TGTGCCAGCAGCCTACCGTTCGGCGAGCAGTACTTC.

This clone was seen a few times. The chain is built from TRBV2 and TRBJ2-7; possible D gene TRBD1, 6 bases. The germline gives CDR1 SNHLY, CDR2 FYNNEI. V lost 7 bases and J lost 0, with 10 bases in between. The CDR3 has 13 residues. CDR3 region: CASMRTASYEQYF. DNA for the CDR3: TGTGCCAGCATGAGGACAGCCTCCTACGAGCAGTACTTC.

The gene calls are TRBV6-1 and TRBJ1-2; 7 nucleotides align to TRBD1. Germline V gives CDR1 MNHNS, CDR2 SASEGT. The ends lost 7 bases at V and 2 bases at J; junction bases unmatched: 10. This CDR3 has 15 amino acids. In nucleotides, the CDR3 is TGTGCCAGCACGTACTCAGGGGGAGAGAACTATGGCTACACCTTC. Translating gives CASTYSGGENYGYTF.

In this sample, this clone turned up once. This CDR3 reads CASSLRGEDSYEQYF. The CDR3 nucleotides are TGTGCCAGCAGCTTACGGGGGGAGGACTCCTACGAGCAGTACTTC. This chain joins TRBV7-2 and TRBJ2-7, with TRBD2 identical over 7 bases. Looked up from germline, CDR1 is SGHTA and CDR2 is FQGNSA. The V and J ends lost 2 bases and 0 bases, in that order; junction bases with no gene match: 4. The CDR3 is 15 residues long.

Ten or more counts support this clone. The same CDR3 can be traced to other DNA sequences in this sample. The chain combines TRBV5-1 with TRBJ1-2; no clear D. V gave up 0 bases and J gave up 10 bases, with 13 bases separating them. CDR1 is SGHRS, CDR2 YFSETQ, per germline. CDR3 length: 13 residues. The CDR3, as DNA: TGCGCCAGCAGCTTGGGGGAAAGACGGGACTACACCTTC. This translates into CASSLGERRDYTF.

The chain links TRBV5-1 to TRBJ2-1; D ambiguous. V dropped 0 bases and J dropped 3 bases, with 4 bases sitting between them. This CDR3 region has 13 residues. CDR1 and CDR2 from the germline V gene are SGHRS and YFSETQ. The CDR3 DNA is TGCGCCAGCAGCTTGGACAGCTACAATGAGCAGTTCTTC. This sequence encodes CASSLDSYNEQFF.

DNA for the CDR3: TGTGCCAGCAGGAGCTTGGGCACAGGGAGAGGAAACACCATATATTTT. It is translated as CASRSLGTGRGNTIYF. V usage is TRBV5-4 and J usage is TRBJ1-3; D may be TRBD1 (6 bases). The ends were cut back, 5 bases at V and 4 bases at J, with 19 bases in the middle. The germline V gene has CDR1 SGHNT and CDR2 YYREEE (reference sequence). CDR3 length equals 16 residues.

This chain joins TRBV18 and TRBJ2-7; 9 nucleotides align to TRBD1. V lost 6 bases and J lost 2; bases outside the gene matches: 8. This CDR3 is built from 15 residues. CDR1 is KGHSH and CDR2 is LQKENI in the germline V gene. The CDR3, as DNA: TGTGCCAGCTCTTTTACAGGGGGCCCAACCTACGAGCAGTACTTC. Its protein is CASSFTGGPTYEQYF.

The chain employs TRBV6-5 and TRBJ2-3; D remains unclear. With 7 bases removed from V and 0 bases from J, the gap between germline ends came to 11 bases. Germline V gene data show CDR1 as MNHEY and CDR2 as SVGAGI. This CDR3 has 14 amino acids. CDR3 sequence (DNA): TGTGCCAGCAAACTTAGCTCTAGCACAGATACGCAGTATTTT. This gives the protein CASKLSSSTDTQYF.

The chain combines TRBV11-2 with TRBJ2-5; D is unclear. Germline values: CDR1 SGHAT, CDR2 FQNNGV. The CDR3 loop spans 12 amino acids. The V gene lost 4 bases and the J gene lost 0 bases, with 3 bases spanning the gap. CDR3 sequence: CASSSYQETQYF. CDR3 bases: TGTGCCAGCAGCTCGTACCAAGAGACCCAGTACTTC.

This clone occurred a few times. The chain is built from TRBV7-3 and TRBJ2-5; perhaps TRBD1 as D (5 bases). Trimming stripped 5 bases from V and 7 bases from J, with 14 bases between. Per the germline V gene, CDR1 is SGHTA and CDR2 is FQGTGA. The CDR3 extends over 13 amino acids. The CDR3: CASSIRGFGTQYF. Written as DNA, the CDR3 is TGTGCCAGCAGCATTAGGGGATTTGGGACCCAGTACTTC.

The chain is built from TRBV5-4 and TRBJ2-7, with 7 bases aligning to TRBD1. The length of the CDR3 is 16 residues. Trimming removed 0 bases from V and 2 bases from J; junction bases left unmatched: 8. The V gene's germline CDR1 is SGHNT and CDR2 YYREEE (reference sequence). DNA of the CDR3: TGTGCCAGCAGCTTGGGGGGGCAGGGGGACGCCTACGAGCAGTACTTC. It is translated as CASSLGGQGDAYEQYF.

The J gene is TRBJ2-7, the V gene TRBV2; possibly TRBD2 for D (6 bases). CDR3 length equals 12 residues. CDR1 is SNHLY, CDR2 FYNNEI, per germline. V was shortened by 7 bases and J by 3 bases, with 10 bases between the two germline ends. The CDR3, as DNA: TGTGCCAGCAAGGTGGGACTCTACGAGCAGTACTTC. Translating gives CASKVGLYEQYF.

The chain is built from TRBV6-1 and TRBJ2-3; 8 nucleotides line up with TRBD2. The germline V gene has CDR1 MNHNS and CDR2 SASEGT. The CDR3 is 14 residues long. J gave up 4 bases and V 8 bases, and 8 bases lay outside the gene matches. CDR3 bases: TGTGCCAGCGGAGGTGCGGGAGGATCAGATACGCAGTATTTT. Translated, it gives CASGGAGGSDTQYF.

CDR3 bases: TGTGCCAGCAGTTACTCAGGGGGGGGCTCTGGAAACACCATATATTTT. Translation gives CASSYSGGGSGNTIYF. The rearrangement joins TRBV6-5 to TRBJ1-3; possible D gene TRBD1, 6 bases. Trimming left V 0 bases short and J 0 bases short, with 9 bases between. CDR3 length equals 16 residues. Germline V CDR1 and CDR2: MNHEY, SVGAGI.

The chain is built from TRBV7-2 and TRBJ1-4; 8 bases are shared with TRBD1. CDR1 SGHTA and CDR2 FQGNSA come from the germline V gene. The CDR3 runs to 15 residues. V lost 5 bases and J lost 5; bases outside the gene matches: 7. CDR3 bases: TGTGCCAGCAGCCCCACAGGGGGTTGGAATGAAAAACTGTTTTTT. This translates into CASSPTGGWNEKLFF.

A word on this clone: The junction and the germline gene differ at one end; a read error may be behind it. The chain recombines TRBV18 with TRBJ2-7; D is possibly TRBD2 (6 bases). Germline values: CDR1 KGHSH, CDR2 LQKENI. The CDR3 totals 13 residues. CDR3 region: CASSPISGAPGNF. CDR3 DNA: TGTGCCAGCTCACCTATATCGGGAGCTCCGGGGAACTTC.

The chain joins TRBV7-3 to TRBJ1-5; D is possibly TRBD1 (5 bases). The CDR3 has 15 residues. Germline-derived CDR1 and CDR2 are SGHTA and FQGTGA. Between the trimmed V and J ends, which lost 5 bases and 1 base, there was a span of 12 bases. CDR3 in amino acids: CASSPGRGSNQPQHF. DNA for the CDR3: TGTGCCAGCAGCCCCGGCCGGGGGAGCAATCAGCCCCAGCATTTT.

This chain uses TRBV18 with TRBJ1-3; 7 positions match TRBD1. There are 19 residues in the CDR3. Germline loops: CDR1 KGHSH, CDR2 LQKENI. V shed 6 bases and J 0 bases; nucleotides not matched to a gene: 17. Here the CDR3 DNA reads TGTGCCAGCTCGCGGGTGAGGGGGCTCAACTCCAACTCTGGAAACACCATATATTTT. Its translation: CASSRVRGLNSNSGNTIYF.

The chain couples TRBV7-9 to TRBJ1-1; 12 bases are shared with TRBD1. Germline CDR1 SEHNR, CDR2 FQNEAQ (reference sequence). The CDR3 loop spans 13 amino acids. V shed 7 bases, J shed 11 bases, and the junction held 8 bases outside the gene matches. The CDR3 loop reads CASTDRDRGLAFF. Here the CDR3 DNA reads TGTGCCAGCACCGATAGGGACAGGGGGCTGGCTTTCTTT.

This clone was detected once. CDR3 DNA sequence: TGTGCCAGCAGCTTAAAGATGGGACAGGCTGAAAACATGAACACTGAAGCTTTCTTT. This encodes CASSLKMGQAENMNTEAFF. The chain couples TRBV7-6 to TRBJ1-1; 8 nucleotides line up with TRBD1. The CDR3 loop spans 19 amino acids. CDR1 and CDR2 (germline): SGHVS, FNYEAQ. Trimming took 2 bases from V and 0 from J; bases not matched to a gene: 14.

This chain links TRBV7-9 with TRBJ1-3, with 7 bases identical to TRBD1. Germline V gene sequence: CDR1 SEHNR, CDR2 FQNEAQ (reference sequence). After removal of 5 bases from V and 9 bases from J, the junction contained 10 bases not matched to a gene. The CDR3 has 14 amino acids. CDR3 sequence (DNA): TGTGCCAGCAGCACCTCACGACAGGGTTTCACCATATATTTT. It is translated as CASSTSRQGFTIYF.

The gene calls are TRBV7-6 and TRBJ2-3, with 10 bases lining up with TRBD2. J gave up 4 bases and V 5 bases, and 3 bases lay outside the gene matches. This CDR3 contains 14 residues. Germline lookup yields CDR1 SGHVS and CDR2 FNYEAQ. The CDR3 protein is CASSPSGRADTQYF. CDR3 bases: TGTGCCAGCAGCCCCAGCGGGAGGGCAGATACGCAGTATTTT.

The chain is built from TRBV25-1 and TRBJ2-3, with TRBD1 identical over 8 bases. CDR3 length: 16 amino acids. Germline lookup yields CDR1 MGHDK and CDR2 SYGVNS. V was clipped by 8 bases and J by 3 bases; unmatched bases: 13. Here the CDR3 reads CASRRTGTEKTDTQYF. The CDR3 DNA reads TGTGCCAGCCGTCGGACAGGGACGGAGAAAACAGATACGCAGTATTTT.

This clone occurred a few times. J is TRBJ2-7 and V is TRBV5-1, with 13 positions matching TRBD2. This CDR3 spans 17 amino acids. Germline loops: CDR1 SGHRS, CDR2 YFSETQ. Losses at the gene ends were 0 bases for V and 5 bases for J; bases not matched to a gene: 8. This chain's CDR3 is CASSLAWTSGSGDEQYF. In DNA, the CDR3 is TGCGCCAGCAGCTTGGCCTGGACTAGCGGGAGTGGCGACGAGCAGTACTTC.